What follows describes a single T cell receptor beta chain. Its antigen is undetermined. This sample is part of a study of shared clonotypes between healthy human individuals. The investigators split CD4+ cells into a CD45RA+ naive subset and a CD45RA-negative memory subset. Sequenced by immunoSEQ multiplex PCR; TCRdb stores in-frame clones only, minus some. The sample includes over 850,000 clones, around 78% of them seen just once. Study outcomes and limitations: The generation probabilities recorded for non-shared clonotypes fell below those of clonotypes shared by all four donors.

Source material: memory CD4+ T cells from PBMCs. Subset meaning: CD45RA-negative fraction. The sequence came from a man aged 18 to 30 in good health. Some clones in this sample may be carry-over from other donors' samples.

The CDR3 DNA reads TGTGCCAGCAGTTACTCGAAGGCGAATGGCTACACCTTC. Its protein product is CASSYSKANGYTF. This chain uses TRBV6-5 with TRBJ1-2; D is uncertain. Trimming cost V 0 bases and J 6 bases, with 8 bases left between them. CDR3 length equals 13 residues. CDR1 is MNHEY and CDR2 is SVGAGI in the germline V gene.